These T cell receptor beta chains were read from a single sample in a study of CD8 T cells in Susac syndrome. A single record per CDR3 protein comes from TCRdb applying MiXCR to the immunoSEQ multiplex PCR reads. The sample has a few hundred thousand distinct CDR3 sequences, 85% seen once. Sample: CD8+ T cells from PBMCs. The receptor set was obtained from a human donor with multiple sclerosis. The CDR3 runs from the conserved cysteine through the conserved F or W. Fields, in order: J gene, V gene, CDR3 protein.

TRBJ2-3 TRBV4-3 CASSQHFTGGPDTQYF
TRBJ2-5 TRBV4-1 CASSPGWGGYQETQYF
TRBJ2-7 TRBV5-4 CASSSQLAGAYEQYF
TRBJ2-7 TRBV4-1 CASSPQGAAAIIPYEQYF
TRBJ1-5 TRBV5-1 CASSQTGAPNQPQHF
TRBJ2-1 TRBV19 CASMGWRQFF
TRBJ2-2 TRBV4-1 CASSPAQFANTGELFF
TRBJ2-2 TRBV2 CASSDGGGLAGELFF
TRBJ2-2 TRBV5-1 CASSLDMAGVTGELFF
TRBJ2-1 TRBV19 CASSPGGGPSYNEQFF
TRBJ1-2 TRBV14 CASSPLAGRPNYGYTF
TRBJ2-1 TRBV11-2 CASSHAEVFNEQFF
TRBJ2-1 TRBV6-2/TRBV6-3 CASSYSARDTLYNEQFF
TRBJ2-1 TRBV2 CASNSKQASSYNEQFF
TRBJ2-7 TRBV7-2 CASSLFKWDAGYEQYF
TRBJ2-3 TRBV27 CASSLSGQGQGTDTQYF
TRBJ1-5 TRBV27 CASSPGISRGATQPQHF
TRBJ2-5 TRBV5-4 CASSPVPLTSGGQETQYF
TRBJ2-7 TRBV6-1 CASRGRDSPPYEQYF
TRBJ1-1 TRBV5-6 CASSPGTGVAEAFF
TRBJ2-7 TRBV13 CASSHEGYEQYF
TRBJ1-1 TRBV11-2 CASSKRTGRMNTEAFF
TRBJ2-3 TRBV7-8 CASSLALQPSTDTQYF
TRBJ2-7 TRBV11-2 CASSFSSGTSGSFSYEQYF
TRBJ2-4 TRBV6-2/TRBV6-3 CASSYSFGVAKNIQYF
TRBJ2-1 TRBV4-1 CASSRETSGSGDEQFF
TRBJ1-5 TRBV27 CASRRQGVDQPQHF
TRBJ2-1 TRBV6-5 CASSYRVAPPYNEQFF
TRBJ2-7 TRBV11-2 CASSLVKGSYEQYF
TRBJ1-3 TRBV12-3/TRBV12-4 CASSAPGSGNTIYF
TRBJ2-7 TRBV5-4 CASSLGLGIGSYEQYF
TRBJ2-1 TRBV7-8 CASSSWPSANEQFF
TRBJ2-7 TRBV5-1 CASSRDYSYEQYF